Each of the 4 T cell receptor beta chains below was sequenced from the same sample in a study of blood T cell repertoires in COVID-19. The protocol was immunoSEQ multiplex PCR, while the TCRdb copy is restricted to in-frame clones and leaves out a portion. The sample contains 200,000 to 300,000 clones, 86% of which appear only once. Sequencing was carried out using PBMCs or T cells enriched from blood (not recorded which). The source of these receptors is a woman between 50 and 59 years old who had recovered from COVID-19.

As to this clone: One end of the junction fails to match germline, which may point to a read error. The chain combines TRBV4-3 with TRBJ2-7; 7 bases map to TRBD2. The germline V gene has CDR1 LGHNA and CDR2 YSLEER. The length of the CDR3 is 16 residues. The CDR3, as DNA: TGCGCCAGCAGTCAAGGGATGGCTAGCGGTTATTACGAGCAGTACTTC. It is translated as CASSQGMASGYYEQYF.

The chain recombines TRBV18 with TRBJ2-7, with 8 bases that match TRBD2. Germline assignment: CDR1 KGHSH and CDR2 LQKENI. The junction had 8 bases not matched to a gene; V was cut back by 3 bases and J by 7 bases. This CDR3 has 14 residues. The CDR3 sequence: CASSPRAGGREQYF. CDR3 bases: TGTGCCAGCTCACCCCGCGCGGGAGGTAGGGAGCAGTACTTC.

The V call is TRBV4-3, the J call TRBJ1-1, with D perhaps matching TRBD1 (6 bases). The V end lost 1 base, the J end lost 4 bases, and 16 bases lay between the germline ends. The V gene's germline CDR1 is LGHNA and CDR2 YSLEER. This CDR3 has 16 residues. DNA of the CDR3: TGCGCCAGCAGCCAAGTGGGCGGGGGGCCGGGCACTGAAGCTTTCTTT. It translates to CASSQVGGGPGTEAFF.

V is TRBV9 and J is TRBJ2-7; D is possibly TRBD1 (6 bases). This CDR3 has 15 residues. Per germline, CDR1 SGDLS and CDR2 YYNGEE. The germline V and J ends were trimmed by 2 bases and 5 bases, with 17 bases remaining between them. In nucleotides, the CDR3 is TGTGCCAGCAGCGTCCTACCGATTACAGGGAACGAGCAGTACTTC. Translation gives CASSVLPITGNEQYF. Drawing the rest from reference TRBV9 and TRBJ2-7, the complete variable domain is DSGVTQTPKHLITATGQRVTLRCSPRSGDLSVYWYQQSLDQGLQFLIQYYNGEERAKGNILERFSAQQFPDLHSELNLSSLELGDSALYFCASSVLPITGNEQYFGPGTRLTVT.